Detailed here is one TCR beta chain. As yet, its antigen is unknown. PCR involved 60 Vbeta and 13 Jbeta primers. The assay was immunoSEQ multiplex PCR, and TCRdb's table has in-frame clones only and misses some. The sample consists of 150,000 to 250,000 clones, 79% of them appearing once. The data stem from a study of cytomegalovirus exposure and HLA in healthy donors. Germline loops: CDR1 SGHDN, CDR2 FVKESK. V was trimmed by 4 bases and J by 6 bases, leaving 18 bases between them. The CDR3 contains 15 residues. Overall study results and limits: Productive status was seen about 90% or about 30% of the time for most TCR beta V segments in an earlier analysis.

The TCR was taken from a woman aged 25 to 39 in good health and CMV-seropositive. Sequenced input: PBMCs. The genes are TRBV14 and TRBJ1-1, with no clear D. The CDR3 sequence is CASSRLAGGGSEAFF. As DNA, the CDR3 is TGTGCCAGCAGCCGACTTGCGGGTGGAGGGTCTGAAGCTTTCTTT.